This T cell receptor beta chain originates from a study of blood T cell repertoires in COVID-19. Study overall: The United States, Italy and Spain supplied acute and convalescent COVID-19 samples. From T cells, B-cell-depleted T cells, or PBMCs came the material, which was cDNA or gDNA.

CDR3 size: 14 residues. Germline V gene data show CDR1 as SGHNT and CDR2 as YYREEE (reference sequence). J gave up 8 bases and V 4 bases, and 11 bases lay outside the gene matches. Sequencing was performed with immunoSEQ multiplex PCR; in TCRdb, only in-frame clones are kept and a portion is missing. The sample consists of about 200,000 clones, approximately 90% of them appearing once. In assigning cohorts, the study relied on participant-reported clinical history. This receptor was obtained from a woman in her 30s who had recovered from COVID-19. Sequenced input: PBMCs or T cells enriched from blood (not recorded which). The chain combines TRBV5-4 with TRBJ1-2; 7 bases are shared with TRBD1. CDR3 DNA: TGTGCCAGCAGCATCGACAGGGAAGGAGAAGGCTACACCTTC. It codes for CASSIDREGEGYTF. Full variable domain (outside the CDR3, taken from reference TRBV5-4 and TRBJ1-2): ETGVTQSPTHLIKTRGQQVTLRCSSQSGHNTVSWYQQALGQGPQFIFQYYREEENGRGNFPPRFSGLQFPNYSSELNVNALELDDSALYLCASSIDREGEGYTFGSGTRLTVV.